The present entry profiles one TCR beta chain with its context. This same CDR3 is encoded by further DNA sequences in the sample. PCR amplification relied on 60 Vbeta primers (plus 13 Jbeta primers). The assay was immunoSEQ multiplex PCR, and TCRdb's table has in-frame clones only and misses some. Of almost 200,000 clones listed, 75% to 85% were seen once; the top ten hold around 2.3%. The data stem from a study of cytomegalovirus exposure and HLA in healthy donors. Germline V gene sequence: CDR1 SEHNR, CDR2 FQNEAQ (reference sequence). V dropped 5 bases and J dropped 6; count of bases not matched to a gene: 6. The length of the CDR3 is 15 residues. Donors were ostensibly healthy at sampling, although undocumented immune exposures were probable.

Sequencing was performed on PBMCs. The receptor was isolated from a woman between 50 and 59 years old in good health and CMV-seronegative. The V gene is TRBV7-9, the J gene TRBJ2-1, with 11 bases that match TRBD2. CDR3 in amino acids: CASSLRLAGSNEQFF. The DNA of the CDR3 is TGTGCCAGCAGCCTCAGACTAGCGGGATCCAATGAGCAGTTCTTC.